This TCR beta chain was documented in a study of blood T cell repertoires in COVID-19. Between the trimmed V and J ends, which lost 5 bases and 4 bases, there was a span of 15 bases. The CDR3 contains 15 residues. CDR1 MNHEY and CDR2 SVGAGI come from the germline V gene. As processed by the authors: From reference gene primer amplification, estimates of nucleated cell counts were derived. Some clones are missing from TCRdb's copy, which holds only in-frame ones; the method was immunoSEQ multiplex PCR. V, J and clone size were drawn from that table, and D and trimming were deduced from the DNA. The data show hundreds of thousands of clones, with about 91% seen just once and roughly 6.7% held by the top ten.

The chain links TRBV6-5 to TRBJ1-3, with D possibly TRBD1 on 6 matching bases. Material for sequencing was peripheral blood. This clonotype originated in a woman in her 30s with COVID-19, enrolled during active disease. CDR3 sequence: CASSPSRGQGNTIYF. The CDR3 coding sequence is TGTGCCAGCAGTCCGTCGCGGGGGCAAGGAAACACCATATATTTT.